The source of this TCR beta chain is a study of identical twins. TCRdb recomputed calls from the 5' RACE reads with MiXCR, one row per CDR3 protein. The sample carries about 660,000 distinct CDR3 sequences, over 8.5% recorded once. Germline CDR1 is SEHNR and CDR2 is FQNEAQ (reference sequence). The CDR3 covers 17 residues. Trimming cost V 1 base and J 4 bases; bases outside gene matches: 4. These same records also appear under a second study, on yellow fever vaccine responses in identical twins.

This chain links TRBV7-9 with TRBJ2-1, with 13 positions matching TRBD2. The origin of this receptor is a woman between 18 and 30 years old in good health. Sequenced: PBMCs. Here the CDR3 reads CASSLGGLAGQYNEQFF. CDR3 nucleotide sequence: TGTGCCAGCAGCTTAGGGGGACTAGCGGGACAATACAATGAGCAGTTCTTC.